One sample yielded the 27 T cell receptor beta chains listed below, sequenced in a study of shared clonotypes between healthy human individuals. The data were produced by immunoSEQ multiplex PCR, yet TCRdb's version contains in-frame clones alone and is incomplete. The table records about 690,000 clones, about 92% of them present only once. Sequenced sample: memory CD8+ T cells from PBMCs. Subset meaning: CD45RO+ cells pooled with CCR7-negative TemRA cells. Every receptor here comes from a young man in good health. Some clones in this sample may be carry-over from other donors' samples.

This sequence joins TRBV2 and TRBJ1-3; D might be TRBD1 (5 bases). Germline V gene sequence: CDR1 SNHLY, CDR2 FYNNEI. This CDR3 region has 14 residues. The V end lost 4 bases, the J end lost 3 bases, and 10 bases lay between the germline ends. The CDR3 DNA follows: TGTGCCAGCAGTGTGGGGGGTTTTGGAAACACCATATATTTT. Protein: CASSVGGFGNTIYF.

The chain combines TRBV6-1 with TRBJ1-1; D is ambiguous. In germline, CDR1 is MNHNS, CDR2 SASEGT. The length of the CDR3 is 14 residues. Deletions cut 0 bases from V and 1 base from J, with 6 bases between. In nucleotides, the CDR3 is TGTGCCAGCAGTGAAGCTGGGTCGAACACTGAAGCTTTCTTT. The encoded protein is CASSEAGSNTEAFF.

The rearrangement joins TRBV27 to TRBJ2-3; 10 positions agree with TRBD2. Germline V gene data show CDR1 as MNHEY and CDR2 as SMNVEV (reference sequence). V gave up 5 bases and J gave up 1 base; unmatched junction bases: 6. There are 16 residues in the CDR3. DNA for the CDR3: TGTGCCAGCAGTCTCCTAGCGGGAGCAGGCACAGATACGCAGTATTTT. It yields the protein CASSLLAGAGTDTQYF.

The J gene is TRBJ1-3, the V gene TRBV10-3, with a weak D call TRBD1 (6 bases). The V end lost 6 bases, the J end lost 1 base, and 13 bases lay between the germline ends. This CDR3 has 15 amino acids. Germline-derived CDR1 and CDR2 are ENHRY and SYGVKD. Here the CDR3 DNA reads TGTGCCATCAGGCCCCAGGGGCCTTCTGGAAACACCATATATTTT. Amino acids: CAIRPQGPSGNTIYF.

V gene TRBV9 combines with J gene TRBJ2-1; TRBD2 matches at 7 bases. CDR1 is SGDLS, CDR2 YYNGEE, per germline. The CDR3 is 15 amino acids. V trimming: 4 bases; J trimming: 4 bases; junction bases outside the gene matches: 8. CDR3 DNA sequence: TGTGCCAGCAGCCCCGGGCTAGCGGTTTACAATGAGCAGTTCTTC. Encoded protein: CASSPGLAVYNEQFF.

The CDR3 loop is CAAGQLRAGELFF. CDR3 in DNA: TGTGCCGCCGGACAGCTTCGCGCCGGGGAGCTGTTTTTT. The chain uses TRBV7-6 and TRBJ2-2; D may be TRBD1 (6 bases). V was clipped by 11 bases and J by 6 bases, with 16 bases between them. CDR3 size: 13 residues. Germline V lookup: CDR1 SGHVS, CDR2 FNYEAQ.

J is TRBJ1-1 and V is TRBV6-5; D gene ambiguous. The V gene's germline CDR1 is MNHEY and CDR2 SVGAGI. Trimming pared 0 bases from V and 1 base from J, leaving 6 bases between. The CDR3 contains 14 residues. The CDR3 DNA sequence: TGTGCCAGCAGTTACTCGAATAGGAACACTGAAGCTTTCTTT. Protein sequence: CASSYSNRNTEAFF.

In its sample, this clone was seen a few times. The V call is TRBV20-1, the J call TRBJ1-5, with D uncertain. CDR1 is DFQATT and CDR2 is SNEGSKA in the germline V gene (reference sequence). This CDR3 spans 10 amino acids. V was clipped by 5 bases and J by 9 bases, with 8 bases between them. The CDR3 reads CSAGSWPQHF. The CDR3 region has the DNA TGCAGTGCTGGATCATGGCCCCAGCATTTT.

V is TRBV4-3 and J is TRBJ2-7; D is possibly TRBD2 (5 bases). The CDR3 runs to 16 residues. V was cut by 1 base and J by 3 bases, with 16 bases left in between. Germline V gene lookup returns CDR1 LGHNA and CDR2 YSLEER. CDR3 bases: TGCGCCAGCAGCCAAGTATGGGCGGGCCGGGACTACGAGCAGTACTTC. Amino acids: CASSQVWAGRDYEQYF.

This clone has a single count. The J gene is TRBJ2-1, the V gene TRBV27; 9 bases match TRBD2. The CDR3 runs to 16 residues. V lost 7 bases, J lost 2 bases, and 9 bases stayed unmatched. In germline, CDR1 is MNHEY, CDR2 SMNVEV (reference sequence). DNA for the CDR3: TGTGCCAGCACTTCGCCGTCTAGCGGGGCCTACAATGAGCAGTTCTTC. Encoded protein: CASTSPSSGAYNEQFF.

The rearrangement joins TRBV6-1 to TRBJ2-7; D uncertain. V was shortened by 5 bases and J by 3 bases, with 5 bases between the two germline ends. The CDR3 runs 11 residues. CDR1 is MNHNS and CDR2 is SASEGT in the germline V gene. This CDR3 reads CASSPHYEQYF. The CDR3 coding sequence is TGTGCCAGCAGTCCCCACTACGAGCAGTACTTC.

The chain has TRBV27 and TRBJ2-6; perhaps TRBD1 as D (6 bases). The germline V gene encodes CDR1 MNHEY and CDR2 SMNVEV (reference sequence). This CDR3 region has 16 residues. Trimming removed 7 bases at V and 1 base at J, with 14 bases between. In nucleotides, the CDR3 is TGTGCCAGCACCAATCCAGGGGTTTCTGGGGCCAACGTCCTGACTTTC. The encoded protein is CASTNPGVSGANVLTF.

The V and J genes are TRBV28 and TRBJ2-1, with D unresolved. Between the trimmed V and J ends, which lost 5 bases and 5 bases, there was a span of 10 bases. The CDR3 extends over 13 amino acids. Germline lookup yields CDR1 MDHEN and CDR2 SYDVKM. The CDR3 coding sequence is TGTGCCAGCAGTCCCCCTACTGACAATGAGCAGTTCTTC. It encodes CASSPPTDNEQFF. Full variable domain (outside the CDR3, taken from reference TRBV28 and TRBJ2-1): DVKVTQSSRYLVKRTGEKVFLECVQDMDHENMFWYRQDPGLGLRLIYFSYDVKMKEKGDIPEGYSVSREKKERFSLILESASTNQTSMYLCASSPPTDNEQFFGPGTRLTVL.

The V call is TRBV7-9, the J call TRBJ1-2; D unresolved. Trimming shortened V by 4 bases and J by 0 bases, and 12 bases separated the two germline ends. CDR3 length: 15 amino acids. Germline V gene sequence: CDR1 SEHNR, CDR2 FQNEAQ (reference sequence). The CDR3 spells CASSSYAYANYGYTF. CDR3 in DNA: TGTGCCAGCAGCTCGTACGCCTACGCTAACTATGGCTACACCTTC.

Only one count was recorded for this clone. The rearrangement links TRBV19 to TRBJ2-7, with D perhaps TRBD1 (5 bases). V was shortened by 5 bases and J by 0 bases, with 11 bases between the two germline ends. Looked up from germline, CDR1 is LNHDA and CDR2 is SQIVND (reference sequence). CDR3 length: 14 residues. CDR3 sequence: CASSEGALSYEQYF. DNA of the CDR3: TGTGCCAGTAGTGAAGGGGCGCTCTCCTACGAGCAGTACTTC.

V and J are TRBV6-5 and TRBJ2-1; tentatively, D is TRBD2 (5 bases). CDR3 length: 15 residues. V dropped 4 bases and J dropped 3 bases, with 13 bases sitting between them. CDR1 and CDR2 (germline): MNHEY, SVGAGI. CDR3 region: CASSSTRLGYNEQFF. CDR3 sequence (DNA): TGTGCCAGCAGTTCCACTAGATTGGGCTACAATGAGCAGTTCTTC.

The gene calls are TRBV9 and TRBJ2-1; TRBD1 matches 7 bases. V shed 3 bases and J 5 bases; nucleotides not matched to a gene: 5. This CDR3 spans 14 amino acids. Germline CDR1 SGDLS, CDR2 YYNGEE. CDR3 coding DNA: TGTGCCAGCAGCGCCGGGACAGCTCACAATGAGCAGTTCTTC. Translating it yields CASSAGTAHNEQFF.

This chain links TRBV13 with TRBJ2-1, with 7 bases that match TRBD1. Germline V gene data show CDR1 as PRHDT and CDR2 as FYEKMQ (reference sequence). This CDR3 comprises 14 residues. V lost 0 bases and J lost 7; bases outside the gene matches: 3. Here the CDR3 reads CASSLGDRHNEQFF. The CDR3 coding sequence is TGTGCCAGCAGCTTAGGGGACAGGCATAATGAGCAGTTCTTC. Supplemented by reference TRBV13 and TRBJ2-1, the full variable domain reads AAGVIQSPRHLIKEKRETATLKCYPIPRHDTVYWYQQGPGQDPQFLISFYEKMQSDKGSIPDRFSAQQFSDYHSELNMSSLELGDSALYFCASSLGDRHNEQFFGPGTRLTVL.

The V and J genes are TRBV6-1 and TRBJ1-5; D is possibly TRBD1 (5 bases). This CDR3 is built from 14 residues. The V and J ends lost 8 bases and 5 bases respectively, with 16 bases between them. CDR1 and CDR2 (germline): MNHNS, SASEGT. In nucleotides, the CDR3 is TGTGCCAGCGGTGGGGGGGTCTGGTATCAGCCCCAGCATTTT. As protein: CASGGGVWYQPQHF.

This clone has a single count. The chain employs TRBV9 and TRBJ2-7, with 8 positions matching TRBD1. CDR1 is SGDLS, CDR2 YYNGEE, per germline. The CDR3 has 15 residues. Trimming at V came to 4 bases and at J to 0 bases, leaving 6 bases not matched to a gene. The chain's CDR3 is CASSSGQGHSYEQYF. In nucleotides, the CDR3 is TGTGCCAGCAGCTCAGGACAGGGCCACTCCTACGAGCAGTACTTC.

This chain connects TRBV27 to TRBJ2-7, with D perhaps TRBD2 (6 bases). The CDR3 has 17 amino acids. V was clipped by 3 bases and J by 3 bases, with 21 bases between them. Looked up from germline, CDR1 is MNHEY and CDR2 is SMNVEV (reference sequence). CDR3: CASSLRSGTSIFYEQYF. In DNA, the CDR3 is TGTGCCAGCAGTTTGCGATCCGGGACTTCCATATTCTACGAGCAGTACTTC.

This chain connects TRBV11-2 to TRBJ1-2; 7 nucleotides agree with TRBD1. The CDR3 totals 13 residues. Germline values: CDR1 SGHAT, CDR2 FQNNGV. V lost 1 base, J lost 5 bases, and 1 base stayed unmatched. CDR3 bases: TGTGCCAGCAGCTTAGGGGACAGATATGGCTACACCTTC. Amino acid sequence: CASSLGDRYGYTF.

This clone turned up a few times. J is TRBJ2-7 and V is TRBV2; maybe TRBD2 (6 bases). The germline V gene encodes CDR1 SNHLY and CDR2 FYNNEI. This CDR3 is 14 amino acids long. Trimming took 5 bases from V and 9 from J, leaving 20 bases between them. The CDR3 region is CASSNRDSPQGQYF. Written as DNA, the CDR3 is TGTGCCAGCAGTAACCGGGACTCTCCCCAGGGGCAGTACTTC.

This clone was counted between two and nine times. Other DNA sequences in the sample encode the same CDR3. The chain has TRBV27 and TRBJ2-1; D is unclear. CDR1 and CDR2 (germline): MNHEY, SMNVEV (reference sequence). The CDR3 loop spans 11 amino acids. The V and J ends lost 3 bases and 3 bases respectively, with 0 bases between them. The CDR3 bases are TGTGCCAGCAGTTTCTACAATGAGCAGTTCTTC. Translated: CASSFYNEQFF.

This clone occurred a few times. The chain is built from TRBV6-1 and TRBJ2-7; 8 bases map to TRBD2. The CDR3 is 14 amino acids. The germline gives CDR1 MNHNS, CDR2 SASEGT. V lost 7 bases to trimming and J lost 1 base; unmatched junction nucleotides: 6. The CDR3 here is CASTHGGVSYEQYF. CDR3 sequence (DNA): TGTGCCAGCACCCACGGGGGGGTATCCTACGAGCAGTACTTC.

Comment on this clone: The same CDR3 is also encoded by other DNA sequences in this sample. The V call is TRBV11-2, the J call TRBJ1-1; D ambiguous. The CDR3 loop spans 13 amino acids. Germline V gives CDR1 SGHAT, CDR2 FQNNGV. V was clipped by 1 base and J by 0 bases, with 3 bases between them. The DNA of the CDR3 is TGTGCCAGCAGCTTAGGAGTGAACACTGAAGCTTTCTTT. It codes for CASSLGVNTEAFF.

The rearrangement links TRBV4-3 to TRBJ1-4, with D perhaps TRBD1 (5 bases). The V end lost 4 bases, the J end lost 6 bases, and 21 bases lay between the germline ends. The germline CDR1 and CDR2 sequences are LGHNA and YSLEER. The CDR3 is 17 amino acids. CDR3 DNA sequence: TGCGCCAGCAGCCCCATGGGGCAGGGAATATTAGATGAAAAACTGTTTTTT. Protein sequence: CASSPMGQGILDEKLFF.